This TCR beta chain is from a study of T cells in Graves' hyperthyroidism and ophthalmopathy (dated by TCRdb to between 2018 and 2021). With respect to the entire study: Peripheral blood was sampled at the time of initial diagnosis, prior to any treatment. To identify TCR V-J signatures that set the groups apart, the researchers used a discovery cohort of approximately 98 patients, made up of under 50 with Graves' ophthalmopathy and some 56 with stable Graves' hyperthyroidism. An independent validation cohort of 18 to 20 hyperthyroidism patients and about 15 patients who later progressed to ophthalmopathy tested prospective prediction of ophthalmopathy. For training and testing, the 80 to 100 patients in the discovery cohort were randomly divided in a 7:3 ratio. After blood sampling, hyperthyroidism patients were treated with methimazole at a starting dose of 30 mg daily, and ophthalmopathy patients were treated with high-dose intravenous methylprednisolone. In addition, the study compared T-cell repertoires in thyroid tissue and in blood from roughly 6 Graves' hyperthyroidism patients. The paper reports TCR Vbeta CDR3 sequencing of approximately 140 peripheral blood samples: some 41 ophthalmopathy, under 80 hyperthyroidism and approximately 17 progressor patients. What the research found in general, with its limitations: Most expanded thyroid clonotypes (frequency above 0.001) were also found in blood, which suggests that blood repertoires may mirror thyroid immune responses. A model built on a 13 V-J signature distinguished ophthalmopathy from stable hyperthyroidism, reaching 87.88% sensitivity and under 84% specificity in cross-validation and 80%/75% in testing. In validation, progression to ophthalmopathy was predicted by the model with almost 71% sensitivity and nearly 75% specificity, a median of approximately 7.1 months before onset. No statistical method was used to fix the sample size in advance, and group allocation was not hidden from the investigators.

This clonotype was observed a handful of times. Its antigen remains undetermined. No much larger clonotype is one base removed from it; base qualities were not supplied. Ophthalmopathy patients had moderately to severely active disease, Clinical Activity Score of at least 3, NOSPECS grade of at least 4, and duration under 3 months. Any patient with an uncontrolled infection, another autoimmune disease, pregnancy or lactation was excluded. Clinical symptoms, serum thyroxine and TRAb, thyroid ultrasound, and orbital computed tomography formed the basis for the diagnoses. PBMCs were isolated from more than 9 ml of fresh peripheral blood by Ficoll-Paque density gradient centrifugation. Total RNA was extracted with Trizol reagent, and quality was checked on an Agilent 2100 Bioanalyzer. The TCR beta CDR3 regions were amplified from the RNA transcripts. A first-round RT-PCR of the TCR CDR3 used the HTBI primer set with the Qiagen OneStep RT-PCR kit. Libraries were constructed in a second round of multiplex PCR, after which size selection and purification were carried out. Libraries were sequenced paired-end with 100 bp reads on an Illumina HiSeq2000. The original pipeline was this. SOAPnuke was used to process the raw data, removing reads that contained adapters or uncalled bases, had a mean Phred below 15, or lacked an exact match to the constant primer or identifier. COPE v1.2.5 was used to merge high-quality paired reads, and clonotypes were defined as unique nucleotide sequences. MiTCR v1.1 was used to align clonotypes to the IMGT TRBV, TRBD and TRBJ reference segments. Analysis was restricted to V-J combinations with a frequency above 0.0001, which covered over 98% of repertoires. The TCS score was defined as F50 (clonal expansion) divided by E x V (chaos), with BLOSUM62-based TCRdist calculated between CDR3 peptides within each V-J. Welch's t-statistics and random forest reduced roughly 530 V-J features to roughly 13, which were used in a naive Bayes classifier (R e1071). TCRdb handled the public reads itself, with Q25 trimming in fastp and clone calling in MiXCR, and kept productive beta chains. Identical CDR3 protein sequences are pooled into one entry, listed with their most common genes and DNA. It is TCRdb's table, rather than the study itself, that gives the V and J calls and clone size. The sample yields 250,000 to 300,000 distinct CDR3 sequences; less than 20% were counted once. The ten largest clones represent roughly 39% of the sample.

The CDR3 contains 14 residues, cysteine and phenylalanine counted. Only the CDR3 portion is preserved as DNA: 42 bases, with reading frame beginning at the first base. The germline V gene yields MDHEN for CDR1 and SYDVKM for CDR2. The germline V end is reduced by 6 bases and the J end by 10 bases; junction bases left unmatched: 11. The sample consisted of blood. This receptor was obtained from a man aged 45-65 years with Graves' ophthalmopathy. The sequence joins TRBV28 to TRBJ2-1; the central 8 bases match TRBD1. The CDR3 corresponds to CASSTTQGGGEQFF. The nucleotide sequence is TGTGCCAGCAGCACAACACAGGGGGGAGGAGAGCAGTTCTTC.